This T cell receptor (beta chain) emerged from a study of control samples from healthy donors and cancer patients. Germline V CDR1 and CDR2: KGHSH, LQKENI. Trimming took 1 base from V and 1 from J, leaving 7 bases between them. The CDR3 extends over 14 amino acids. The assay was immunoSEQ multiplex PCR, and TCRdb's table has in-frame clones only and misses some. The sample shows about 130,000 clones, approximately 90% of them seen only once. The source material was blood. This clonotype originated in a man between 18 and 29 years old in good health. V is TRBV18 and J is TRBJ1-1; D unresolved. The CDR3 nucleotides read TGTGCCAGCTCACCACGGGGATGGAACACTGAAGCTTTCTTT. It encodes CASSPRGWNTEAFF.